Listed below are T cell receptor beta chains from one sample, sequenced in a study of blood T cell repertoires in COVID-19. Only in-frame clones appear in the TCRdb table, and some are missing; sequencing was by immunoSEQ multiplex PCR. The repertoire holds 290,000 or so clones, with roughly nine tenths as singletons. Sequences were obtained from PBMCs or T cells enriched from blood (not recorded which). The source of these receptors is a woman aged 18-29 years who had recovered from COVID-19. CDR3s include the opening cysteine and the closing phenylalanine or tryptophan. D genes are given only for firm matches. Where a row states a size, it is once, few, many or the class of an expanded clone; other rows omit it.

abundance,v_gene,j_gene,d_gene,CDR3nt,CDR3aa
-,TRBV27,TRBJ1-1,-,TGTGCCAGCAGACCGGACAGAATGAACACTGAAGCTTTCTTT,CASRPDRMNTEAFF
once,TRBV11-2,TRBJ2-7,-,TGTGCCAGCAGCTTAGCCACGGCGCGGGAAGGCGAGCAGTACTTC,CASSLATAREGEQYF
-,TRBV9,TRBJ2-1,-,TGTGCCAGCAGCGTAAGGTACGGAGGGGACAATGAGCAGTTCTTC,CASSVRYGGDNEQFF
few,TRBV4-1,TRBJ1-4,-,TGCGCCAGCAGCCGAGGACTAGGACGGGCGAGGGAAAAACTGTTTTTT,CASSRGLGRAREKLFF
-,TRBV9,TRBJ1-5,-,TGTGTCAGCAGCGTTTCCGCAGACTCTAGCAATCAGCCCCAGCATTTT,CVSSVSADSSNQPQHF
-,TRBV18,TRBJ1-5,-,TGTGCCAGCTCAGCGAACGTCAGGGAAAAAATGAATCAGCCCCAGCATTTT,CASSANVREKMNQPQHF
-,TRBV7-2,TRBJ2-3,-,TGTGCCAGCAGCTTAGCACAGAACACAGATACGCAGTATTTT,CASSLAQNTDTQYF
-,TRBV30,TRBJ1-2,-,TGTGCCTTTTACCCCGGGGGACATGGCTACACCTTC,CAFYPGGHGYTF
-,TRBV4-2,TRBJ1-3,-,TGTGCCAGCAGCCACCAGGACAGCCGAAACACCATATATTTT,CASSHQDSRNTIYF
-,TRBV11-1,TRBJ2-5,-,TGTGCCAGCAGCTTCCGCCGGGGGAGTTTGATAGAGACCCAGTACTTC,CASSFRRGSLIETQYF
once,TRBV21-1,TRBJ1-4,-,TGTGCCAGCAGCAACCGTTCAACTAATGAAAAACTGTTTTTT,CASSNRSTNEKLFF
-,TRBV7-2,TRBJ2-1,TRBD2,TGTGCCAGCAGCTTAGAAGAGCGGGGGGCTTTGAATGAGCAGTTCTTC,CASSLEERGALNEQFF
-,TRBV5-1,TRBJ2-3,TRBD2,TGCGCCAGCAGCTTGGCACTAGCGGACTCTAGCACAGATACGCAGTATTTT,CASSLALADSSTDTQYF
-,TRBV2,TRBJ1-6,TRBD1,TGTGCCAGCAGCCCAAAGGACAGGGCCATTATGGGAAATTCACCCCTCCACTTT,CASSPKDRAIMGNSPLHF
-,TRBV11-2,TRBJ2-7,TRBD1,TGTGCCAGCAGCTTAGGGGGGACAGGTCGTCGGCAGTACTTC,CASSLGGTGRRQYF